This T cell receptor beta chain originates from a study of blood T cell repertoires in COVID-19. The CDR3 spans 16 residues. The assay was immunoSEQ multiplex PCR, and TCRdb's table has in-frame clones only and misses some. The sample has about 220,000 clones; about 80% are singletons. Residents of about 25 US areas, aged roughly 18 to 89 years, made up the participants. The receptor was derived from a woman aged 50 to 65 who had been exposed to COVID-19. What was sequenced was PBMCs or T cells enriched from blood (not recorded which). The chain is built from TRBV21-1 and TRBJ1-6; the tabulated D call, TRBD1, remains unverified against the DNA. TRBV21-1 is tagged as a pseudogene. The DNA of the CDR3 is TGTGCCAGCAGCCGTCAGGGGACACCTGAAGGGTCACCCCTCCACTTT. This encodes CASSRQGTPEGSPLHF.